This is a list of T cell receptor beta chains from one sample in a study of T cell repertoires in cytomegalovirus infection. The antigens for these receptors are not known. Using its own MiXCR run on the reads, TCRdb lists one record per CDR3 protein. The sample includes about 220,000 distinct CDR3 sequences, roughly two fifths seen only once; the top ten take approximately 60%. The input for sequencing was CD8+ T cells from cultured PBMCs, taken from culture after CMV antigen stimulation. The receptors were gathered from a human donor in good health (CMV status not recorded). Some clones in this sample may be carry-over from other donors' samples. CDR3s include the opening cysteine and the closing phenylalanine or tryptophan. D genes are given only for firm matches. Size tells how often a clone was seen (once, few, many) or the class of an expanded clone, and some rows leave it out.

D gene	V gene	clone size	J gene	CDR3 DNA	CDR3 protein
TRBD2	TRBV7-2	many	TRBJ2-2	TGTGCCAGCAGCTTATTCCCGGGACTAGCGGGAGGGCGGGACACCGGGGAGCTGTTTTTT	CASSLFPGLAGGRDTGELFF
TRBD2	TRBV7-3	NA	TRBJ2-2	TGTGCCAGCAGCTTAACGCGAGCGGGGGGGCGCACCGGGGAGCTGTTTTTT	CASSLTRAGGRTGELFF
TRBD2	TRBV9	few	TRBJ2-7	TGTGCCAGCGGAAGCGGGGGGACCTCCTACGAGCAGTACTTC	CASGSGGTSYEQYF
NA	TRBV7-8	NA	TRBJ1-4	TGTGCCAGCAGCCCACATAAGCTTCATGAAAAACTGTTTTTT	CASSPHKLHEKLFF
NA	TRBV28	NA	TRBJ2-2	TGTGCCAGCGAAAGAGGGACGAGCGAGAACACCGGGGAGCTGTTTTTT	CASERGTSENTGELFF
NA	TRBV19	NA	TRBJ2-6	TGTGCCAGTAGATTTGGCTCTGGGGCCAACGTCCTGACTTTC	CASRFGSGANVLTF
NA	TRBV7-3	few	TRBJ1-1	TGTGCCAGCAGCTTAGACGGGGGCGTCACTGAAGCTTTCTTT	CASSLDGGVTEAFF
TRBD2	TRBV7-8	few	TRBJ2-3	TGTGCCAGCAGCCCCGCGGGAGCCCCAGATACGCAGTATTTT	CASSPAGAPDTQYF
TRBD1	TRBV7-6	few	TRBJ2-3	TGTGCCAGCAGCTGGGGGACAGGGGGTCCTAGCACAGATACGCAGTATTTT	CASSWGTGGPSTDTQYF
NA	TRBV27	NA	TRBJ2-1	TGTGCCAGCAGTTCACCACGGGGAGGGGGTGAGCAGTTCTTC	CASSSPRGGGEQFF
NA	TRBV19	NA	TRBJ1-1	TGTGCCAGTAGTATAGCGTCTGGGACGGAAGCTTTCTTT	CASSIASGTEAFF
NA	TRBV20-1	NA	TRBJ2-7	TGCAGTGCTAGAGAGGACGGGGACTACGAGCAGTACTTC	CSAREDGDYEQYF
TRBD1	TRBV20-1	NA	TRBJ2-2	TGCAGTGCTAGAGATTTCCAGGGCCAGGGGGACACCGGGGAGCTGTTTTTT	CSARDFQGQGDTGELFF
NA	TRBV11-2	few	TRBJ2-2	TGTGCCAGCAGCTGGGCCGGCAGAGACACCGGGGAGCTGTTTTTT	CASSWAGRDTGELFF